The clone carrying this T cell receptor (beta chain) was counted between two and nine times. Its antigen remains unidentified. This entry is derived from a study of T cell repertoires in cytomegalovirus infection. In TCRdb, the reads were re-called with MiXCR into one record per CDR3 protein. Among 50,000 to 65,000 distinct CDR3 sequences, about 18% were seen once, and the ten largest hold 55% to 65%. Per germline, CDR1 SGHTA and CDR2 FQGNSA. The length of the CDR3 is 14 residues. Trimming removed 2 bases at V and 3 bases at J, with 10 bases between. The rearrangement uses TRBV7-2 and TRBJ1-2; D uncertain. The specimen was CD8+ T cells from cultured PBMCs, collected from culture after CMV antigen stimulation. The receptor was isolated from a human donor in good health (CMV status not recorded). Some clones in this sample may be carry-over from other donors' samples. CDR3 residues: CASSLFGLDYGYTF. DNA of the CDR3: TGTGCCAGCAGCTTATTTGGGCTTGACTATGGCTACACCTTC.